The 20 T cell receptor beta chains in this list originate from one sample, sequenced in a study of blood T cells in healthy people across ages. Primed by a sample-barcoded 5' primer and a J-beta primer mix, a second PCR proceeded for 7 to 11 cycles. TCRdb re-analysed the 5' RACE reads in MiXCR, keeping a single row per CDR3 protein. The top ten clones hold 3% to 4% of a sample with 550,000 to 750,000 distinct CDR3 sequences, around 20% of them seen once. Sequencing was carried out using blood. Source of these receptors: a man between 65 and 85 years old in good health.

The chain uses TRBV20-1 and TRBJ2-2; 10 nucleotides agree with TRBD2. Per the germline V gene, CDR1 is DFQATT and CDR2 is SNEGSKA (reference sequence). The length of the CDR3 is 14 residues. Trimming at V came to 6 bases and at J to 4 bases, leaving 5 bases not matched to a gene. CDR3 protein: CSASSGRATGELFF. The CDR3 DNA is TGCAGTGCATCAAGCGGGAGGGCCACCGGGGAGCTGTTTTTT.

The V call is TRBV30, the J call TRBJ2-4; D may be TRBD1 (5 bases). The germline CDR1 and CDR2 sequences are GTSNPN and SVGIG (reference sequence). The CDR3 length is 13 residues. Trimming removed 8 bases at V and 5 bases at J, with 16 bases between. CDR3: CATRQSAENIQYF. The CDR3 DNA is TGTGCCACCCGACAGAGTGCTGAAAACATTCAGTACTTC. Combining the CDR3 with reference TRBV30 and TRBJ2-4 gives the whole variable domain SQTIHQWPATLVQPVGSPLSLECTVEGTSNPNLYWYRQAAGRGLQLLFYSVGIGQISSEVPQNLSASRPQDRQFILSSKKLLLSDSGFYLCATRQSAENIQYFGAGTRLSVL.

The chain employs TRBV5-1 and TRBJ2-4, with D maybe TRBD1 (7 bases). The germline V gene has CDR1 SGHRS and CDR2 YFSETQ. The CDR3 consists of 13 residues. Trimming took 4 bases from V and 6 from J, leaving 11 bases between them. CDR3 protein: CASSAGQRNIQYF. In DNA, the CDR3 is TGCGCCAGCAGCGCGGGACAGAGAAACATTCAGTACTTC. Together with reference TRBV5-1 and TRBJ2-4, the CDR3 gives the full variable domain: KAGVTQTPRYLIKTRGQQVTLSCSPISGHRSVSWYQQTPGQGLQFLFEYFSETQRNKGNFPGRFSGRQFSNSRSEMNVSTLELGDSALYLCASSAGQRNIQYFGAGTRLSVL.

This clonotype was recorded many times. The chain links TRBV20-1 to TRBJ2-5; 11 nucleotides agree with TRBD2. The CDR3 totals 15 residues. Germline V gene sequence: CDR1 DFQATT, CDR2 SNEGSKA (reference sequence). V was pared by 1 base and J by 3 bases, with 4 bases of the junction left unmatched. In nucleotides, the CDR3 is TGCAGTGCTAGAGGCGCTAGCGGGAGGAAAGAGACCCAGTACTTC. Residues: CSARGASGRKETQYF.

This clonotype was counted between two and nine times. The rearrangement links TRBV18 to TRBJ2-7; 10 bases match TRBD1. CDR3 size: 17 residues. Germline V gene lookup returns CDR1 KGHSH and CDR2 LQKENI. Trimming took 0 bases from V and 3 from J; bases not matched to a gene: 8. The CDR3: CASSPPGQGPSNYEQYF. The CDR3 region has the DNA TGTGCCAGCTCACCACCGGGACAGGGGCCCTCGAACTACGAGCAGTACTTC.

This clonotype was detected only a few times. The CDR3 DNA reads as TGCAGCGCCACCGGGACAGTGGGCCGGACTGAAGCTTTCTTT. Amino acids: CSATGTVGRTEAFF. The chain combines TRBV29-1 with TRBJ1-1, with TRBD1 matching 7 bases. The V gene end was trimmed by 7 bases and the J gene end by 5 bases; junction bases not matched to a gene: 13. The CDR3 spans 14 residues. From germline, CDR1 is SQVTM and CDR2 ANQGSEA.

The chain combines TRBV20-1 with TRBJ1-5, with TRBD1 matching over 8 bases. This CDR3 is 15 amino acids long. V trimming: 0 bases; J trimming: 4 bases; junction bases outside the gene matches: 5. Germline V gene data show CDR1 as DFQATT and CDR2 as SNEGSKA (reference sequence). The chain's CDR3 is CSAREYQGANQPQHF. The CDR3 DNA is TGCAGTGCTAGAGAGTATCAGGGGGCAAATCAGCCCCAGCATTTT.

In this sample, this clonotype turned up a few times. This CDR3 is CASSQDAGQGPYEQYF. The CDR3 nucleotides read TGTGCCAGCAGCCAAGATGCCGGGCAGGGGCCCTACGAGCAGTACTTC. The chain employs TRBV14 and TRBJ2-1; maybe TRBD1 (6 bases). The assigned J gene may be wrong: the sequence end matches TRBJ2-7 better. This CDR3 comprises 16 residues. Germline V gene lookup returns CDR1 SGHDN and CDR2 FVKESK.

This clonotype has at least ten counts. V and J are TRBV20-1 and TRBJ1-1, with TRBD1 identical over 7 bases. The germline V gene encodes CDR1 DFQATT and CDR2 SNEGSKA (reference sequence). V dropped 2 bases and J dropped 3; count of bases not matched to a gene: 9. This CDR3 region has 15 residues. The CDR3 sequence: CSARNVDRRDTEAFF. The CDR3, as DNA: TGCAGTGCTAGAAATGTGGACAGGAGGGACACTGAAGCTTTCTTT.

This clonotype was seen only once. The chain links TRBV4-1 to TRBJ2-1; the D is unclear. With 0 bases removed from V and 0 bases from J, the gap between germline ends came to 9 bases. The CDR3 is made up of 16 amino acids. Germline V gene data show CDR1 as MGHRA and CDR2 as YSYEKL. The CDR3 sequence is CASSQEELGSYNEQFF. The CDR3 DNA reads TGCGCCAGCAGCCAAGAGGAGCTCGGCTCCTACAATGAGCAGTTCTTC.

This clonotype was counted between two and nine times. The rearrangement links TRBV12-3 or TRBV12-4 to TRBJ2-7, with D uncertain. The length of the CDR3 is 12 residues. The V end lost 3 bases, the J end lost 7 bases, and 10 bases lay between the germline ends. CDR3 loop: CASSFDRREQYF. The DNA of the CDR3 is TGTGCCAGCAGTTTTGATCGGCGGGAGCAGTACTTC.

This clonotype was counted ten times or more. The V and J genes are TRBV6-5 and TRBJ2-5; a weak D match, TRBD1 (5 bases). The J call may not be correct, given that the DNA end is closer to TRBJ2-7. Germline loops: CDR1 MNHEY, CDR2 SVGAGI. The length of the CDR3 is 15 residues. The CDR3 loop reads CASTRGAGGSYEQYF. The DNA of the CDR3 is TGTGCCAGCACCCGTGGGGCAGGTGGATCCTACGAGCAGTACTTC.

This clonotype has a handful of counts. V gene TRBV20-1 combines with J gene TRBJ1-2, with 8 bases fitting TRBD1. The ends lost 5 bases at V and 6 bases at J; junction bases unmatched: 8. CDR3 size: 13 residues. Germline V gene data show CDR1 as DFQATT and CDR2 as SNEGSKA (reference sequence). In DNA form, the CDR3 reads TGCAGTGCTGGACAGGGCGTTCCTAATGGCTACACCTTC. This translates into CSAGQGVPNGYTF.

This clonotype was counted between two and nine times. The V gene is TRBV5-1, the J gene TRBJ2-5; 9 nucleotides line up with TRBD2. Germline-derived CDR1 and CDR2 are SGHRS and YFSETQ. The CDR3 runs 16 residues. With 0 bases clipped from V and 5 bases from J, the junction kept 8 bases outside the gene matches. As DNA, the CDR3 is TGCGCCAGCAGCTTGGATGCTAGCGGGAAGGGCGAGACCCAGTACTTC. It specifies CASSLDASGKGETQYF.

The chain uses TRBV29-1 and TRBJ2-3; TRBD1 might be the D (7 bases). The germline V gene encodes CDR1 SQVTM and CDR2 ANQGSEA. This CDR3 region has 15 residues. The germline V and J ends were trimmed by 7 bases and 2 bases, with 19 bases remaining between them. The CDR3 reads CSGGDSPAYTDTQYF. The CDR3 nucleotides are TGCAGCGGGGGGGACAGCCCCGCGTACACAGATACGCAGTATTTT.

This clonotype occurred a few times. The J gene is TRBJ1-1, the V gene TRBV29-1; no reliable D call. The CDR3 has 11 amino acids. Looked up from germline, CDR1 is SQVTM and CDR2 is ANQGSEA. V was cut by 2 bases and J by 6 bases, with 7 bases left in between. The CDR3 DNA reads TGCAGCGTTGAAAGAAACCCTGAAGCTTTCTTT. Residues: CSVERNPEAFF.

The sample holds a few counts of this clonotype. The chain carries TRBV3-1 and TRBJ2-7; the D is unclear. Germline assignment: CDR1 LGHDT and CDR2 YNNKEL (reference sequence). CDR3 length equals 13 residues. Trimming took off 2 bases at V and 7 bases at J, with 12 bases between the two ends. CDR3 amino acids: CASSQRAPIEQYF. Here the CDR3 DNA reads TGTGCCAGCAGCCAACGAGCGCCCATTGAGCAGTACTTC.

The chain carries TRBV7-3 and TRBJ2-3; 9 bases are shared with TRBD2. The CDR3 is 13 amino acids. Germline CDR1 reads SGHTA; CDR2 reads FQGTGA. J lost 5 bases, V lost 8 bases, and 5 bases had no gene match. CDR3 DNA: TGTGCCAGCTCGGGGCGGGAGGGAGATACGCAGTATTTT. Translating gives CASSGREGDTQYF.

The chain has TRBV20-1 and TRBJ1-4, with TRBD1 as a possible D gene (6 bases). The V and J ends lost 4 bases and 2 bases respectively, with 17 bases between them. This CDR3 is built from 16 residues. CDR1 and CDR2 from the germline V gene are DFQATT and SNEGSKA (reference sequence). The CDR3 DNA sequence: TGCAGTGCTAAACACCTGGGGGCAGTGACTAATGAAAAACTGTTTTTT. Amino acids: CSAKHLGAVTNEKLFF.

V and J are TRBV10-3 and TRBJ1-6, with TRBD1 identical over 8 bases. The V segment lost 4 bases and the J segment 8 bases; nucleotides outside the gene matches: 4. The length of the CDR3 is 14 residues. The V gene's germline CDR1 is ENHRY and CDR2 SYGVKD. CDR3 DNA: TGTGCCATCAGTGCCCGGACAGGGTATTCACCCCTCCACTTT. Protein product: CAISARTGYSPLHF.